This is a list of T cell receptor beta chains from one sample in a study of graft-versus-host responses after intestinal transplantation. Profiling relied on immunoSEQ multiplex PCR, and the TCRdb table lists in-frame clones only, not all of them. The sample shows 13,000 to 15,000 clones, roughly two fifths of them seen only once. The source was alloreactive CD8+ T cells from a mixed lymphocyte reaction culture, collected before intestinal transplant. These receptors came from a human patient who received an intestinal transplant. CDR3s include the opening cysteine and the closing phenylalanine or tryptophan. Each record gives: clone size, J gene, V gene, D gene, CDR3 DNA, CDR3 protein. D genes are given only for firm matches. Rows may omit the clone size; those that give it use once, few, many or a size class.

large,TRBJ1-5,TRBV2,TRBD1,TGTGCCAGCAGTGAAGGGACAGGGGTTCAGCCCCAGCATTTT,CASSEGTGVQPQHF
NA,TRBJ2-7,TRBV6-1,NA,TGTGCCAGCGTCAGGGGCTACGAGCAGTACTTC,CASVRGYEQYF
NA,TRBJ1-1,TRBV14,NA,TGTGCCAGCAGCCAAGTGAGCCCCATCATGCTAGGGGTGCCTGAAGCTTTCTTT,CASSQVSPIMLGVPEAFF
medium-sized,TRBJ1-1,TRBV2,NA,TGTGCCAGCACCGACAGTTTGAACACTGAAGCTTTCTTT,CASTDSLNTEAFF
NA,TRBJ2-7,TRBV30,TRBD1,TGTGCCTGGAGCATCGGGACAGGCTACGAGCAGTACTTC,CAWSIGTGYEQYF
few,TRBJ2-1,TRBV13,TRBD2,TGTGCCAGCAGCCCCCAGGGAGCGGGAAGCTCCTACAATGAGCAGTTCTTC,CASSPQGAGSSYNEQFF
few,TRBJ1-1,TRBV28,NA,TGTGCCAGCAGTTCCGGCACTACAGGGTCTGAAGCTTTCTTT,CASSSGTTGSEAFF
few,TRBJ2-1,TRBV6-6,TRBD1,TGTGCCAGCAGTACCACAGGGGGCTCCTACAATGAGCAGTTCTTC,CASSTTGGSYNEQFF
NA,TRBJ2-3,TRBV11-2,NA,TGTGCCAGCAGCTTAGCGGGGTACTACACAGATACGCAGTATTTT,CASSLAGYYTDTQYF
NA,TRBJ1-4,TRBV7-9,NA,TGTGCCAGCAGCCCGTGGGACACCTTCTCTGAAAAACTGTTTTTT,CASSPWDTFSEKLFF
few,TRBJ2-7,TRBV28,TRBD2,TGTGCCAGCAGCTCCTGGGGACTAGCGGGAGGGATCTACGAGCAGTACTTC,CASSSWGLAGGIYEQYF
NA,TRBJ2-7,TRBV5-1,TRBD1,TGCGCCAGCAGCTGGGGACAGACCTCCTACGAGCAGTACTTC,CASSWGQTSYEQYF
NA,TRBJ2-2,TRBV6-1,TRBD2,TGTGCCAGCAGTGAAGATACGCTAGCGGGGAACACCGGGGAGCTGTTTTTT,CASSEDTLAGNTGELFF
few,TRBJ2-1,TRBV4-2,TRBD2,TGTGCCAGCAGCCAGGCTAGCGGGATCTACAATGAGCAGTTCTTC,CASSQASGIYNEQFF
few,TRBJ1-5,TRBV30,NA,TGTGCCTGGAACCCGAGGAATAGCAATCAGCCCCAGCATTTT,CAWNPRNSNQPQHF
few,TRBJ2-1,TRBV19,TRBD1,TGTGCCAGTAGTGTAATAGCCGACGAATCCGGGACAGGGTTAGTCAATGAGCAGTTCTTC,CASSVIADESGTGLVNEQFF
once,TRBJ2-4,TRBV28,TRBD1,TGTGCCAGCAGTTTTCCCGGGACAGGGATTATTCAGTACTTC,CASSFPGTGIIQYF
NA,TRBJ2-5,TRBV11-2,NA,TGTGCCAGCAGCTTAAGTCTAGCAGAGACCCAGTACTTC,CASSLSLAETQYF
few,TRBJ2-7,TRBV5-1,TRBD1,TGCGCCAGCAGCTCCCCGGGACAGGGAAGCCACGAGCAGTACTTC,CASSSPGQGSHEQYF
few,TRBJ2-1,TRBV13,TRBD1,TGTGCCAGCAGCTTAGAGGCGGGACAGGGTTTGTCCTACAATGAGCAGTTCTTC,CASSLEAGQGLSYNEQFF
few,TRBJ1-2,TRBV30,NA,TGTGCCTGGCTCAAGGCGGGAGCCTATGGCTACACCTTC,CAWLKAGAYGYTF
few,TRBJ2-7,TRBV7-9,NA,TGTGCCAGCAGCCTGGAGGGGTCGGACGAGCAGTACTTC,CASSLEGSDEQYF